Reported below is one T cell receptor beta chain. Antigen specificity is unknown. These data originate in a study of cytomegalovirus exposure and HLA in healthy donors. Background on the study: The 120 validation repertoires, a later analysis reported, used the same platform as the approximately 670 repertoires from the first cohort.

Study results and limitations: There were 164 TCR beta chains listed as cytomegalovirus-associated. Despite most TCR sequences being rare, some public TCRs occurred in many donors. Three CMV-associated chains were confirmed in vitro to be specific for CMV antigens.

Libraries were prepared by immunoSEQ multiplex PCR; TCRdb keeps only in-frame clonotypes and omits some of them. The sample shows 190,000 or so clones, more than 65% of them seen only once. Material for sequencing was PBMCs. This receptor was identified in a woman aged 18-29 years in good health and CMV-seropositive.

The CDR3 coding sequence is TGTGCCATCAGCGACGGTCTACAGGGGGGCAATCAGCCCCAGCATTTT. The encoded protein is CAISDGLQGGNQPQHF. V usage is TRBV10-3 and J usage is TRBJ1-5; 8 bases line up with TRBD1. The V segment lost 6 bases and the J segment 2 bases; nucleotides outside the gene matches: 9. Germline V gene data show CDR1 as ENHRY and CDR2 as SYGVKD. The CDR3 consists of 16 residues.